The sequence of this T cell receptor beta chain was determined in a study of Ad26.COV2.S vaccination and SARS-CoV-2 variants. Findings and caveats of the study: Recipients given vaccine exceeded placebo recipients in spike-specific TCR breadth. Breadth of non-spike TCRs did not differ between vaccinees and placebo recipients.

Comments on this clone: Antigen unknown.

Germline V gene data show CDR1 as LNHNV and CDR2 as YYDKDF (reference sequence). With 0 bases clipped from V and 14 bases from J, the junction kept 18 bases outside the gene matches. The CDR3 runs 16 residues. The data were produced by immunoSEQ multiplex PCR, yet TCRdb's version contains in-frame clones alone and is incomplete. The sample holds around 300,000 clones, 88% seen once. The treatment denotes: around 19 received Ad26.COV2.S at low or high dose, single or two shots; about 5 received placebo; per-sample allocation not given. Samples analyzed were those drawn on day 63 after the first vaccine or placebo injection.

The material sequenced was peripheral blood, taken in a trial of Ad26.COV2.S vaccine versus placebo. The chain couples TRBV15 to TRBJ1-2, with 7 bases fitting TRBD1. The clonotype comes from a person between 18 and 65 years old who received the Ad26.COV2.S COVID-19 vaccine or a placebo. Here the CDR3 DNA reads TGTGCCACCAGCAGAGATCTTATGACAGGGCTCTCCTTAAGGACCTTC. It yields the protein CATSRDLMTGLSLRTF. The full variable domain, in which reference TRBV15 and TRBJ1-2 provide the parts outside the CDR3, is DAMVIQNPRYQVTQFGKPVTLSCSQTLNHNVMYWYQQKSSQAPKLLFHYYDKDFNNEADTPDNFQSRRPNTSFCFLDIRSPGLGDTAMYLCATSRDLMTGLSLRTFGSGTRLTVV.